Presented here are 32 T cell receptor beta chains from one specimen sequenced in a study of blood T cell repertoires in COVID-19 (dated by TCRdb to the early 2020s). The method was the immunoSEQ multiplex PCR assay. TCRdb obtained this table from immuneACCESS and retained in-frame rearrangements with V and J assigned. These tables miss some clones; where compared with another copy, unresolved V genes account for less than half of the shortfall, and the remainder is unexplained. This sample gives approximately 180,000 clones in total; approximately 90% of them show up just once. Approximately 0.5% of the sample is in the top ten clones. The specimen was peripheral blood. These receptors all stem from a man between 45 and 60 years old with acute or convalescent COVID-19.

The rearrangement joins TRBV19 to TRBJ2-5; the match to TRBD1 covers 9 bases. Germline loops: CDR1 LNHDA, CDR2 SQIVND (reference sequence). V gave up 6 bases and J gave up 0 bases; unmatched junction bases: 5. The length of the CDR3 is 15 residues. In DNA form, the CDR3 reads TGTGCCAGTAGGGGGACAGGGATTTACCAAGAGACCCAGTACTTC. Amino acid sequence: CASRGTGIYQETQYF.

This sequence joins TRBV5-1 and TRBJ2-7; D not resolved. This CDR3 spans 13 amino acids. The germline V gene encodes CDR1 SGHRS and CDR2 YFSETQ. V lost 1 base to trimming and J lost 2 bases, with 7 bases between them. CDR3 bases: TGCGCCAGCAGCTTGTTTGTCGCCTACGAGCAGTACTTC. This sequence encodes CASSLFVAYEQYF.

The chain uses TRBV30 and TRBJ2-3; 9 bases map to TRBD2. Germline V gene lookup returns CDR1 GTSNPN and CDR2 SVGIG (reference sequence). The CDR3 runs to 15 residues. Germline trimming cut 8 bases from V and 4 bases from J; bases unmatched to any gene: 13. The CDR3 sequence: CAGRYVAGAADTQYF. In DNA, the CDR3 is TGTGCCGGCCGCTACGTAGCGGGAGCAGCAGATACGCAGTATTTT.

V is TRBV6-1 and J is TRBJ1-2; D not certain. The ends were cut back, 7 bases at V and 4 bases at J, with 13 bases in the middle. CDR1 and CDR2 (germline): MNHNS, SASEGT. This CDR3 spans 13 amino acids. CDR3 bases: TGTGCCAGCATCAAAGCGGGAGGCTATGGCTACACCTTC. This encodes CASIKAGGYGYTF.

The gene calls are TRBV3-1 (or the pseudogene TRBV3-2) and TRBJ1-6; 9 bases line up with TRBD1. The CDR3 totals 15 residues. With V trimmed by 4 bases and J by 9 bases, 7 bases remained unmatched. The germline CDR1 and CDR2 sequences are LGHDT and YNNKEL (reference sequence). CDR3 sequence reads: CASSRGTGTGSPLHF. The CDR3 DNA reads TGTGCCAGCAGCCGCGGGACAGGGACAGGTTCACCCCTCCACTTT.

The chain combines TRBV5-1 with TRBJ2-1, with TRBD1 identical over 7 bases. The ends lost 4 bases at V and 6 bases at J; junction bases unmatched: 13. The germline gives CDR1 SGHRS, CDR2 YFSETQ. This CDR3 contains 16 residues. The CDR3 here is CASSLDQTGPFNEQFF. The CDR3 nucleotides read TGCGCCAGCAGCCTAGACCAGACAGGGCCTTTCAATGAGCAGTTCTTC.

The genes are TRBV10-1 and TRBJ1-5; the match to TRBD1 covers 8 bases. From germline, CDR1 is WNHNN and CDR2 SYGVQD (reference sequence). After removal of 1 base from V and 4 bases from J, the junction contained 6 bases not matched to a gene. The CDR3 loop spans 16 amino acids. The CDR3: CASSEWDRPWNQPQHF. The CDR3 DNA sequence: TGCGCCAGCAGTGAGTGGGACAGGCCATGGAATCAGCCCCAGCATTTT.

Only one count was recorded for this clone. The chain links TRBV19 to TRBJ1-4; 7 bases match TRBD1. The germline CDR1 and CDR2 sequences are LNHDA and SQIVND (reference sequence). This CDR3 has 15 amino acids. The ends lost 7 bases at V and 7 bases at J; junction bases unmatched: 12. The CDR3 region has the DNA TGTGCCAGTACCAAACAGACAGGGCGCCGTGAAAAACTGTTTTTT. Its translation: CASTKQTGRREKLFF.

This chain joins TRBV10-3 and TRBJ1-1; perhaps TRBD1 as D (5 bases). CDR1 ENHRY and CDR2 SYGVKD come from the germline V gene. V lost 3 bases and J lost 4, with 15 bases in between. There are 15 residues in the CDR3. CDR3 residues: CAISERSGVGTEAFF. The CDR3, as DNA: TGTGCCATCAGTGAAAGGTCGGGGGTCGGCACTGAAGCTTTCTTT.

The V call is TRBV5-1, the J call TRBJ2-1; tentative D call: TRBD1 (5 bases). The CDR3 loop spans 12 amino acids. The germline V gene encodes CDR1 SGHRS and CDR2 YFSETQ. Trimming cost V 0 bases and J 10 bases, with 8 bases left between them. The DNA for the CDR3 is TGCGCCAGCAGCTTGGTGGGGCCGGAGCAGTTCTTC. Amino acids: CASSLVGPEQFF.

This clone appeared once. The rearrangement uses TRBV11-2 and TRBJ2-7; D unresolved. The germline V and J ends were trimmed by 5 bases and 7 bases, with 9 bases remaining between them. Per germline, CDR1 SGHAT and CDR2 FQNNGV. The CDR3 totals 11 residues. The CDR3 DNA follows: TGTGCCAGCAGCGAGGATGGGGAGCAGTACTTC. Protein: CASSEDGEQYF.

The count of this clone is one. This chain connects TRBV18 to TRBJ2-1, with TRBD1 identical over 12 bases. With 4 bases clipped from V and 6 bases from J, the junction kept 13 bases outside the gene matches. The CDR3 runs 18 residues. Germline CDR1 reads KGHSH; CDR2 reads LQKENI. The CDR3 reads CASSLIMSGTGGFNEQFF. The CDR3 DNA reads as TGTGCCAGCTCACTAATAATGTCCGGGACAGGGGGCTTCAATGAGCAGTTCTTC.

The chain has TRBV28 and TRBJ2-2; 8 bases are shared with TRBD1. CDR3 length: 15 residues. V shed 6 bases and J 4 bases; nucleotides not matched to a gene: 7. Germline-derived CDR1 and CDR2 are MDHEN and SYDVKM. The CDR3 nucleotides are TGTGCCAGCAGACGACAGGGGTGGCGCACCGGGGAGCTGTTTTTT. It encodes CASRRQGWRTGELFF.

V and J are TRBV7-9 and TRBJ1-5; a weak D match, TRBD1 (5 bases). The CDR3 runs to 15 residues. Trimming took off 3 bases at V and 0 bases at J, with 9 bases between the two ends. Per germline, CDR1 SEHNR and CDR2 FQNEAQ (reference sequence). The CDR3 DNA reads TGTGCCAGCAGCTTGGGGCAACATAGCAATCAGCCCCAGCATTTT. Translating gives CASSLGQHSNQPQHF.

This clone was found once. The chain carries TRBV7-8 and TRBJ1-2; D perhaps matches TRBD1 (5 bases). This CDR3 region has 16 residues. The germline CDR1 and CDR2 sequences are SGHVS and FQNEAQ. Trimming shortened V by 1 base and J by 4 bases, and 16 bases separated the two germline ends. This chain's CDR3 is CASSLEGRGGLYGYTF. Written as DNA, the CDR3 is TGTGCCAGCAGCTTAGAGGGGAGGGGAGGTCTCTATGGCTACACCTTC.

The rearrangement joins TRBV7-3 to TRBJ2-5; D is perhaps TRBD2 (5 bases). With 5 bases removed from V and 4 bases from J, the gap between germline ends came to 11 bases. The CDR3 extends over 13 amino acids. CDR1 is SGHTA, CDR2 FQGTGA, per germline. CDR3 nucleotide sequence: TGTGCCAGCAGCCCGACTAATCTAGAGACCCAGTACTTC. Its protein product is CASSPTNLETQYF. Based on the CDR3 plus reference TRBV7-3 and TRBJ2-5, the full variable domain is GAGVSQTPSNKVTEKGKYVELRCDPISGHTALYWYRQSLGQGPEFLIYFQGTGAADDSGLPNDRFFAVRPEGSVSTLKIQRTERGDSAVYLCASSPTNLETQYFGPGTRLLVL.

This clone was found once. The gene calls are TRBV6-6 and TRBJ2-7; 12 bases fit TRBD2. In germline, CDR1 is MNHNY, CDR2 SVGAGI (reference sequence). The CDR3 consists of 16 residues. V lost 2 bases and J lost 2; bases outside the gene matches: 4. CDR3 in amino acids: CASSYRLAGVTYEQYF. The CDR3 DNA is TGTGCCAGCAGTTACCGACTAGCGGGAGTTACCTACGAGCAGTACTTC.

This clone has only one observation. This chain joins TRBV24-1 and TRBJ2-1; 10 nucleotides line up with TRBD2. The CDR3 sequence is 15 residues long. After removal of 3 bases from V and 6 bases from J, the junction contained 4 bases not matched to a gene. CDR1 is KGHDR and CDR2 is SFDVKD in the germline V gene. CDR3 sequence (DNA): TGTGCCACCAGTGATCTAGCGGGAGAGGGCAATGAGCAGTTCTTC. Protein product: CATSDLAGEGNEQFF.

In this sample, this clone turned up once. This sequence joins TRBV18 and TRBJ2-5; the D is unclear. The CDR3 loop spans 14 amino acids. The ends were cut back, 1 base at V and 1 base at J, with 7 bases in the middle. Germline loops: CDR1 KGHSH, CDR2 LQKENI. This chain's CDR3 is CASSPQSLQETQYF. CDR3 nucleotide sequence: TGTGCCAGCTCACCACAGTCACTCCAAGAGACCCAGTACTTC. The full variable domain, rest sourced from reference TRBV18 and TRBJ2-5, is NAGVMQNPRHLVRRRGQEARLRCSPMKGHSHVYWYRQLPEEGLKFMVYLQKENIIDESGMPKERFSAEFPKEGPSILRIQQVVRGDSAAYFCASSPQSLQETQYFGPGTRLLVL.

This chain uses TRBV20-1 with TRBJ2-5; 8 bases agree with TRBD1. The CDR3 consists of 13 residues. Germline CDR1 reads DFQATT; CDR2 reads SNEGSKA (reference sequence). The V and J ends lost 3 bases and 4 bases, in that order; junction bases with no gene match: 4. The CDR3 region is CSASKGQGETQYF. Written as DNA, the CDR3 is TGCAGTGCTAGTAAAGGACAGGGAGAGACCCAGTACTTC.

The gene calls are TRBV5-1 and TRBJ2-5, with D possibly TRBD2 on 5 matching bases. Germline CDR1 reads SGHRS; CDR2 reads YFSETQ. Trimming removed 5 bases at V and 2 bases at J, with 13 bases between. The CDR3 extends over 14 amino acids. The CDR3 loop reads CASSPGRTQETQYF. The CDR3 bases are TGCGCCAGCAGTCCCGGACGGACTCAAGAGACCCAGTACTTC.

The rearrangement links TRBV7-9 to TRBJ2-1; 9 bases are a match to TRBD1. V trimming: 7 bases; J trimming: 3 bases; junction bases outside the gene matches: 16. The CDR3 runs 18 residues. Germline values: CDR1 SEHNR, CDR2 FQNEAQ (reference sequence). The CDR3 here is CASTAKERGQGFYNEQFF. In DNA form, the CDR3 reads TGTGCCAGCACCGCAAAGGAAAGGGGACAGGGTTTCTACAATGAGCAGTTCTTC.

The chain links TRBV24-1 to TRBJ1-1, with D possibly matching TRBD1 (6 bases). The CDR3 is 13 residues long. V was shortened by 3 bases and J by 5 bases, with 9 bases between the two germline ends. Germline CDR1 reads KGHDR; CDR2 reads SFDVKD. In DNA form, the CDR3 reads TGTGCCACCAGTGATACAGGGCGGACTGAAGCTTTCTTT. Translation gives CATSDTGRTEAFF.

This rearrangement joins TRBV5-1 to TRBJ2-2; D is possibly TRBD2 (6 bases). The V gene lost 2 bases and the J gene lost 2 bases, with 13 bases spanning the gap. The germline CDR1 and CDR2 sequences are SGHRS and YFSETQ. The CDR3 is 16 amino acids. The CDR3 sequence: CASSFYGSPNTGELFF. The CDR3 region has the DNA TGCGCCAGCAGCTTCTACGGGAGCCCCAACACCGGGGAGCTGTTTTTT.

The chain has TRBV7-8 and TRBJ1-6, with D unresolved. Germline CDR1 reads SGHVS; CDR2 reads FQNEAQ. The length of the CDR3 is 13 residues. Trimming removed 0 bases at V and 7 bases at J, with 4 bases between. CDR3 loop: CASSLAPNSPLHF. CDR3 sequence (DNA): TGTGCCAGCAGCTTAGCCCCGAATTCACCCCTCCACTTT.

The CDR3 spells CATSDPDYRLVDEQFF. CDR3 DNA sequence: TGTGCCACCAGCGACCCGGACTATCGGTTGGTCGATGAGCAGTTCTTC. This chain uses TRBV15 with TRBJ2-1; perhaps TRBD2 as D (6 bases). Germline V gene lookup returns CDR1 LNHNV and CDR2 YYDKDF (reference sequence). V lost 5 bases, J lost 8 bases, and 22 bases lay in between. The CDR3 runs to 16 residues.

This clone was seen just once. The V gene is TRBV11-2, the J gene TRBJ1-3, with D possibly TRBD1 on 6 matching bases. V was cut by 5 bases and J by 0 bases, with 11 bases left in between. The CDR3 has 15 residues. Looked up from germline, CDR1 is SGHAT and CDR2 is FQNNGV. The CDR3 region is CASSPGQSSGNTIYF. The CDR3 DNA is TGTGCCAGCAGCCCCGGACAGAGCTCTGGAAACACCATATATTTT.

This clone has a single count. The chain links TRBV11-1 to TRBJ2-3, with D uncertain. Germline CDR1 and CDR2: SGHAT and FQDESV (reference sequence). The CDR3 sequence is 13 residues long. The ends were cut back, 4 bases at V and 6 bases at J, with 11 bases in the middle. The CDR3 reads CASSSRLGDTQYF. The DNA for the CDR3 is TGTGCCAGCAGCTCCCGACTGGGTGATACGCAGTATTTT.

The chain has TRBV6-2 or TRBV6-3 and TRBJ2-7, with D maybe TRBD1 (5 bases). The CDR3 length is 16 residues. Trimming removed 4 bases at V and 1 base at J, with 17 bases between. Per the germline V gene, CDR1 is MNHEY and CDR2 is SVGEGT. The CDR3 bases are TGTGCCAGCAGTTCCCCGCCGGGCGCAGGGTCCTACGAGCAGTACGTC. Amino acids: CASSSPPGAGSYEQYV.

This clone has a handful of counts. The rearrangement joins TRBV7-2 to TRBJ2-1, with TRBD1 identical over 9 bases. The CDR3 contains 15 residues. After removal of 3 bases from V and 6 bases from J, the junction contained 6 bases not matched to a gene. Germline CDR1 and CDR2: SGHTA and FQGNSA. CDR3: CASSFWGQGSNEQFF. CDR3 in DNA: TGTGCCAGCAGCTTTTGGGGACAGGGTTCCAATGAGCAGTTCTTC.

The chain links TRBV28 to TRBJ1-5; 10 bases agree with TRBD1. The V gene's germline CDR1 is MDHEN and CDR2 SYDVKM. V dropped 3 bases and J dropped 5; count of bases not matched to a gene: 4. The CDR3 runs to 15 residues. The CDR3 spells CASSLMGQGYQPQHF. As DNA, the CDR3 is TGTGCCAGCAGTTTGATGGGACAGGGGTATCAGCCCCAGCATTTT.

CDR3 loop: CASSSPPPSKPQHF. CDR3 in DNA: TGTGCCAGCAGTTCGCCCCCCCCCTCTAAGCCCCAGCATTTT. The chain recombines TRBV28 with TRBJ1-5; D unresolved. The CDR3 runs to 14 residues. Germline V gene data show CDR1 as MDHEN and CDR2 as SYDVKM. Trimming took 4 bases from V and 8 from J, leaving 15 bases between them.